The TCR beta chain described here comes from a study of identical twins (dated by TCRdb to the mid-2010s). With regard to the full study: TCR alpha and beta repertoires from monozygotic twins, unrelated adults of various ages and cord blood were deep-sequenced to test whether fetal clonotypes persist. Replicate twin experiments were performed at different times using different library preparation protocols to rule out contamination.

Every donor in the study was a healthy Caucasian. The twin cohort consisted of three pairs of female monozygotic twins, all aged roughly 18 to 30 years. Positive isolation kits from Invitrogen were used to isolate CD4+ and CD8+ T cell populations. Beyond this particular receptor, the publication reports: Zero-insertion analyses could be partly confounded by invariant T cells such as MAIT and iNKT, though diverse VJ usage argued against such confounding for most clonotypes. Conclusions relied on cross-sectional statistical analysis, since the same donors could not be followed over many years. Excess twin sharing in beta out-of-frame sequences was weaker because fewer shared sequences lowered the signal-to-noise ratio. In monozygotic twins, recombination models systematically underestimated out-of-frame TCR alpha sharing, but the models matched the sharing seen between unrelated individuals. Abundant cord blood beta clonotypes had fewer insertions, young adult naive repertoires showed a similar but weaker trend, and memory repertoires showed no such trend. Compared with coincidental sharing between unrelated individuals, out-of-frame TCR alpha sequences shared between twins had an excess of sequences with low generation probability.

Libraries were prepared through 5' RACE. These reads were obtained on an Illumina HiSeq 2000. A universal primer binding site was added through template switching, and the final cDNA carried a unique molecular identifier so that TCR cDNA molecules could be counted accurately. Specific primers in the conserved constant-segment region were used to synthesize first-strand cDNA for TCR alpha and beta chains. To control for contamination, every cDNA library carried two barcodes: a SMART-Mk sample barcode plus Illumina barcodes. Two successive PCR steps introduced TruSeq adapter sequences along with Illumina sample barcodes. The Illumina HiSeq platform was used with custom primers to sequence TCR alpha and beta cDNA libraries. As for the original processing: MiGEC was used to process raw reads and extract unique molecular identifiers, and MiXCR was used to find CDR3 positions. Recombination models were inferred per individual with the repgenHMM and IGoR tools using an EM algorithm. The analysis of shared clonotypes was done with the tcR package in R, with sharing normalized by the product of cloneset sizes. To study raw recombination free of thymic and clonal selection effects, out-of-frame nonproductive sequences were analyzed. In-frame beta chains were kept once TCRdb had trimmed the public reads at Q25 with fastp and called clones with MiXCR. Every CDR3 protein is listed once, alongside the most common genes and DNA of its rows. TCRdb, not the original authors, processed these V and J calls. This sample holds 400,000 to 550,000 distinct CDR3 sequences; roughly 26% were observed only once. The ten largest clones capture 2.9% of the sample.

There are 14 amino acids in the CDR3, from cysteine to phenylalanine inclusive. Only the CDR3 part of the read is kept: 42 bases, read in frame from the first base. V is reduced by 6 bases and J by 0 bases, leaving a spacing of 6 bases between them. There are a few counts of this clonotype. Which antigen it targets is not known. No qualities accompany the bases; no much larger clone lies one base away. The data also belong to a second study, concerning T cells expressing NK-cell markers. Reported in the second study: Three sorted T-cell subsets (CD3+CD56+NKG2C+, CD3+CD56+NKG2C- and CD3+CD56-NKG2C+) from about 8 donors had their TCR beta-chain repertoires profiled. Among the eight sequenced donors, seven were HCMV-seropositive and one was HCMV-seronegative. To restrict sorting to alphabetaTCR-expressing T cells, an anti-gammadeltaTCR antibody was added in several experiments. In six donors, the dominant CD3+CD56+NKG2C+ clonotypes were among the top 10 CD8+ clonotypes and accounted for roughly 1.0-7.0% of CD8+ T cells. Those dominant clonotypes were again the most abundant among CD3+CD56-NKG2C+ cells in several donors, at roughly 25-60.1%. It remained unclear whether the expanded NKG2C-expressing T cell clones were specific for HCMV antigens. The study sequenced eight donors, all healthy volunteers chosen at random: three men and five women. To determine HCMV serostatus, a commercial ELISA kit was used to detect HCMV-specific IgG in serum. MIGEC handled demultiplexing of the reads and grouping by UMI, while MiTCR was used to assemble and quantify clonotypes. Only TCR cDNA sequences supported by at least two reads were kept to exclude erroneous sequences. The tcR package was used for downstream repertoire analysis, and clonotypes were matched across fractions by CDR3 nucleotide sequence plus V segment. Antigen specificity was annotated against VDJdb with VDJmatch, allowing one amino acid substitution in CDR3.

This TCR was sampled from a young woman in good health. Sequencing was done on a sample of CD4+ T cells sorted from blood. The rearranged chain carries TRBV12-3 or TRBV12-4 and TRBJ2-6, with the D gene uncertain. The CDR3 protein is CASRVSSGANVLTF. The bases are TGTGCCAGCAGGGTTAGCTCTGGGGCCAACGTCCTGACTTTC.